This T cell receptor beta chain was sequenced during a study of post-analysis software for immune sequencing data. Looking at the study overall: There were relapsing-remitting, secondary progressive and progressive-relapsing multiple sclerosis among the disease courses included.

Prepared libraries of TCR beta cDNA carried unique molecular identifiers. MiXCR, run by TCRdb on the PCR reads, gives a single entry per CDR3 protein. The data show 750,000 to 950,000 distinct CDR3 sequences, with approximately 50% seen just once and roughly 4.4% held by the top ten. This clonotype was detected once. Its matching antigen is unknown. CDR3 size: 17 residues. Per the germline V gene, CDR1 is MNHEY and CDR2 is SMNVEV (reference sequence). The ends lost 5 bases at V and 3 bases at J; junction bases unmatched: 13. Notes on the study in general: About five TRBV segments, including TRBV5-6, TRBV5-1 and TRBV20-1, were more frequent in patients than controls. Clustering by F measure revealed strong co-clustering among samples prepared together in one batch. Controls significantly exceeded multiple sclerosis patients in normalized Chao1 diversity.

The rearrangement links TRBV27 to TRBJ1-5, with 7 bases that match TRBD1. Sequenced sample: blood. The sequence was collected from a girl aged 10 to 17 with multiple sclerosis. In DNA form, the CDR3 reads TGTGCCAGCAGTCCCCGGGCCGGGACAGCGAACAATCAGCCCCAGCATTTT. It translates to CASSPRAGTANNQPQHF.